This T cell receptor beta chain derives from a study of shared clonotypes between healthy human individuals. The CDR3 spans 13 residues. Germline CDR1 is WSHSY and CDR2 is SAAADI. The trim removed 6 bases at V and 5 bases at J, leaving 6 bases unmatched. Investigators spread the genomic DNA of each subset evenly over several immunoSEQ plates. Methods used by the authors: ImmunoSEQ output held junction-only sequences without quality scores, so filtering differed. Repertoires were generated with immunoSEQ multiplex PCR, while TCRdb's copy carries only in-frame clones and drops some. The DNA gave D and trimming, while V, J and clone size come from that table. The sample consists of approximately 1,500,000 clones, roughly 96% of them appearing once.

The sequencing sample was made of naive CD4+ T cells sorted from blood. Subset given: CD45RA+ positively selected. J is TRBJ1-1 and V is TRBV10-2; 7 nucleotides match TRBD1. This TCR was recovered from a man aged 25-45 years in good health. The CDR3 sequence: CASREGAETEAFF. For the CDR3, the DNA is TGCGCCAGCAGGGAGGGGGCAGAGACTGAAGCTTTCTTT.